This TCR beta chain was documented in a study of shared T cell receptors in the human thymus. TCRdb keeps only in-frame clones here, not all; method: immunoSEQ multiplex PCR. The table records hundreds of thousands of clones, about 87% of them present only once. This clone has more than one count but fewer than ten. Germline V gene lookup returns CDR1 SEHNR and CDR2 FQNEAQ (reference sequence). The germline V and J ends were trimmed by 0 bases and 4 bases, with 10 bases remaining between them. This CDR3 has 14 residues. The same data also contributed to another study, on human thymus T cells. That paper notes: Thymus tissue was removed during corrective cardiac surgery. Usage of V and J genes appeared biased in thymic and blood repertoires. Related research reported highly overlapping thymic repertoires among unrelated individuals.

Sequenced sample: thymocytes. The chain employs TRBV7-9 and TRBJ2-7; a weak D match, TRBD2 (6 bases). This clonotype originated in a boy in the first two years of life with a congenital heart defect. In DNA form, the CDR3 reads TGTGCCAGCAGCTTAGCGGGGGGTCTTTACGAGCAGTACTTC. Translation: CASSLAGGLYEQYF.